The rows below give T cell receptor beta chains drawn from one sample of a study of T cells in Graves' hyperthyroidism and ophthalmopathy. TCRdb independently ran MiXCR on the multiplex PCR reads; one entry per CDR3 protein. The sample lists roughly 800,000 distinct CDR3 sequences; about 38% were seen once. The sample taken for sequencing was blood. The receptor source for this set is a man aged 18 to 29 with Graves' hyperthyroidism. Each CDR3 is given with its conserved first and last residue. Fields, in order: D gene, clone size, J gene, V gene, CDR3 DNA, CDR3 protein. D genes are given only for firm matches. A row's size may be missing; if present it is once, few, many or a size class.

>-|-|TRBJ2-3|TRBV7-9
TGTGCCAGCAGCTCCCAGTTGTCCCGAGATACGCAGTATTTT
CASSSQLSRDTQYF
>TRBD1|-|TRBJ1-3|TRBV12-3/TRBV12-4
TGTGCCAGCAGGGGGACAGGTCCTGGAAACACCATATATTTT
CASRGTGPGNTIYF
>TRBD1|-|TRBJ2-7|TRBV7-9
TGTGCCAGCAGCTTATCCTCCGGGACAGGGGCCTACGAGCAGTACTTC
CASSLSSGTGAYEQYF
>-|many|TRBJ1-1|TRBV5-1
TGCGCCAGCAGCCTGGGACGGCAAGCGTTCACTGAAGCTTTCTTT
CASSLGRQAFTEAFF
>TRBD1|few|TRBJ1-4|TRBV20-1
TGCAGTGCCATGAGACAGGGGGGGGCTAATGAAAAACTGTTTTTT
CSAMRQGGANEKLFF
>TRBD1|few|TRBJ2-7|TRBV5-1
TGCGCCAGCAGCTCCGGGACAGGGGAGGCCGAGCAGTACTTC
CASSSGTGEAEQYF
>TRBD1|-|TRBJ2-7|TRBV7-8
TGTGCCAGCAGCTTAGCGAGACAGGGTTTAGACGAGCAGTACTTC
CASSLARQGLDEQYF
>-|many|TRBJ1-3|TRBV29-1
TGCAGCGTTGGAGTCCGGAAGCCAGTCGGGGAAGGGATTTCGGGAAACACCATATATTTT
CSVGVRKPVGEGISGNTIYF
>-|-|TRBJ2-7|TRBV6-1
TGTGCCAGCAGTGCAACAGCCTCGCTACTCTACGAGCAGTACTTC
CASSATASLLYEQYF
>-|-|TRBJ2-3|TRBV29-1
TGCAGCGTTGATGGAGCTAACCCCGGGGTGGATACGCAGTATTTT
CSVDGANPGVDTQYF
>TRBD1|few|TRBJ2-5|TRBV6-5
TGTGCCAGCAGTCCCGGGACAGGGTTCCGGGAGACCCAGTACTTC
CASSPGTGFRETQYF
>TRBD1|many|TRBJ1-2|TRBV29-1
TGCAGCGCCGACAGGGGTGGCTATGGCTACACCTTC
CSADRGGYGYTF
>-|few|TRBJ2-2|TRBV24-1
TGTGCCACCAGTGATTTGCTACAGGAGACCGGGGAGCTGTTTTTT
CATSDLLQETGELFF
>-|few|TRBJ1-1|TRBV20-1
TGCAGTGCCCCGAGGTCTGGGTTGAACACTGAAGCTTTCTTT
CSAPRSGLNTEAFF
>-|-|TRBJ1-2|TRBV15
TGTGCCACCAGCAGCACGTACTATGGCTACACCTTC
CATSSTYYGYTF
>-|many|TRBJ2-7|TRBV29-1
TGCAGCGTTGCCACAGGGTTATACGAGCAGTACTTC
CSVATGLYEQYF
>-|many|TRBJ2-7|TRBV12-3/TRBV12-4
TGTGCCAGCAGTTCGACGGATACCTACGAGCAGTACTTC
CASSSTDTYEQYF
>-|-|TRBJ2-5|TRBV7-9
TGTGCCAGCAGCACCCTCTCAGGAGGACCTCCGAAACACCACTTC
CASSTLSGGPPKHHF
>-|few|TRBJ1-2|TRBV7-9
TGTGCCAGCAGCTTATATGGGCAGGGTTCGTCCCTCAACTATGGCTACACCTTC
CASSLYGQGSSLNYGYTF
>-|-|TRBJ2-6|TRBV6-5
TGTGCCAGCAGTTACACCGAGGCCCTGACATCTGGGGCCAACGTCCTGACTTTC
CASSYTEALTSGANVLTF
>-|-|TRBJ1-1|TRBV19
TGTGCCAGTAGTACCGGGGGGGCGATGGGTGCTGAAGCTTTCTTT
CASSTGGAMGAEAFF
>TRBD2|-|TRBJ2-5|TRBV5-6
TGTGCCAGCAGCTTGGCTTGGACTAGCGGGAGTTGGGAGACCCAGTACTTC
CASSLAWTSGSWETQYF
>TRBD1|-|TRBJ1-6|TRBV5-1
TGCGCCAGCAGCTTGGAGGCAGGGGGCAAGGTTTCACCCCTCCACTTT
CASSLEAGGKVSPLHF
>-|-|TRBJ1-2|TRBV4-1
TGCGCCAGCAGCCCAGACAGCAATAACTATGGCTACACCTTC
CASSPDSNNYGYTF
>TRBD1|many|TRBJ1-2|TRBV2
TGTGCCAGCAGCGGGACAGGGGGCTCTCCTTTGGGCTACACCTTC
CASSGTGGSPLGYTF
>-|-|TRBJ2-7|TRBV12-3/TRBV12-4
TGTGCCAGCAGTTACGTTATAATCGCATACGAGCAGTACTTC
CASSYVIIAYEQYF
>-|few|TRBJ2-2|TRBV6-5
TGTGCCAGCAAATTAGACACTGGCCCCGGGGAGCTGTTTTTT
CASKLDTGPGELFF
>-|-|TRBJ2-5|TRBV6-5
TGTGCCAGCAGTTACAGTCGGGGGTACCAAGAGACCCAGTACTTC
CASSYSRGYQETQYF
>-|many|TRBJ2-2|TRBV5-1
TGTGCCAGCAGCTTAGACGGAAACACCGGGGAGCTGTTTTTT
CASSLDGNTGELFF
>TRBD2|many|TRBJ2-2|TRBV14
TGTGCCAGCAGCCACCTAGCGGGGACCGGGGAGCTGTTTTTT
CASSHLAGTGELFF
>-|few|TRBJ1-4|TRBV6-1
TGTGCCAGCAGTCCTAGGTATGGGCGTGAAAAACTGTTTTTT
CASSPRYGREKLFF
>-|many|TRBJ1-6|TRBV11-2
TGTGCCAGCAGGACGGGACGTTCACCCCTCCACTTT
CASRTGRSPLHF
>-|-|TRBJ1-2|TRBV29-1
TGCAGCGTTTCCCGGGAATATGGCTACACCTTC
CSVSREYGYTF
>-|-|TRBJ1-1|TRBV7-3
TGTGCCAGCAGCCCTCAGGGTGCCGGGGTGAGCACTGAAGCTTTCTTT
CASSPQGAGVSTEAFF
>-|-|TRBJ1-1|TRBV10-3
TGTGCCACCGGGACGCTACCCACTGAAGCTTTCTTT
CATGTLPTEAFF
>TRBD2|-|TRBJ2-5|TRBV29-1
TGCAGCCCCTCCCAGCGGGATCAAGAGACCCAGTACTTC
CSPSQRDQETQYF